This TCR beta chain originates from a study of OX40 agonist ivuxolimab in advanced cancers. Across the study: Among those treated, three patients had partial responses, one with hepatocellular carcinoma and two with cutaneous melanoma.

Germline V CDR1 and CDR2: LGHNA, YNFKEQ. V shed 1 base and J 10 bases; nucleotides not matched to a gene: 9. CDR3 length equals 16 residues. Repertoires were generated with immunoSEQ multiplex PCR, while TCRdb's copy carries only in-frame clones and drops some. The sample includes some 60,000 clones, 84% of them seen just once. This clone has only one observation. The receptor's source is an adult with an advanced solid tumor such as melanoma, head and neck, liver or kidney cancer. The sample in question was CD4+ or CD8+ T cells sorted from blood, obtained in a trial of the OX40 agonist ivuxolimab. This chain connects TRBV4-2 to TRBJ1-6; 8 bases map to TRBD1. This CDR3 reads CASSQAGGQAESPLHF. CDR3 sequence (DNA): TGTGCCAGCAGCCAAGCGGGGGGACAGGCTGAGTCACCCCTCCACTTT.